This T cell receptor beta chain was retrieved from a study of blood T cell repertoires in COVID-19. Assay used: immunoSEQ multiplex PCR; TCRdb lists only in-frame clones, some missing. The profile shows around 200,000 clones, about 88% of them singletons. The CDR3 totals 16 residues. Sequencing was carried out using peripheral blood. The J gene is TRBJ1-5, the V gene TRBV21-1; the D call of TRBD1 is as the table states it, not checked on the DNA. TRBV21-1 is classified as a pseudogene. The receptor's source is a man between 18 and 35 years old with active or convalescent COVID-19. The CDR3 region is CASSKPGQDSNQPQHF. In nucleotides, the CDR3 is TGTGCCAGCAGCAAGCCGGGACAGGATAGCAATCAGCCCCAGCATTTT.